These 15 T cell receptor beta chains share one sample of origin, sequenced in a study of cytomegalovirus exposure and HLA in healthy donors (dated by TCRdb to the late 2010s). Library preparation employed the immunoSEQ multiplex PCR assay. The multiplex PCR relied on a mix of 60 forward primers for TCR Vbeta segments and 13 reverse primers for TCR Jbeta segments. The table comes from immuneACCESS by way of TCRdb, which keeps in-frame sequences with V and J called. Part of the clones is missing from these tables; in studies checked, under half for an unresolved V gene and the rest for unknown reasons. The sample table records about 37,000 clones; less than 85% of these occur just once. Of the sample, more than 9% falls within the top ten clones. The sample comprised PBMCs. These receptors all come from a woman aged 18-29 years in good health and CMV-seropositive.

This clone was seen once. V gene TRBV7-2 combines with J gene TRBJ1-5, with 10 bases identical to TRBD1. The V gene's germline CDR1 is SGHTA and CDR2 FQGNSA. Trimming at V came to 6 bases and at J to 4 bases, leaving 6 bases not matched to a gene. The CDR3 length is 15 residues. The CDR3 loop reads CASRGGTGVNQPQHF. Here the CDR3 DNA reads TGTGCCAGCAGAGGGGGGACAGGGGTAAATCAGCCCCAGCATTTT.

This clone has a handful of counts. The genes are TRBV7-8 and TRBJ2-7, with 8 bases matching TRBD1. With V trimmed by 5 bases and J by 7 bases, 10 bases remained unmatched. The CDR3 extends over 14 amino acids. Germline values: CDR1 SGHVS, CDR2 FQNEAQ. The CDR3 loop reads CASSKGQGIGEQYF. The CDR3 coding sequence is TGTGCCAGCAGCAAAGGACAGGGTATCGGGGAGCAGTACTTC.

The chain couples TRBV5-8 to TRBJ2-3; D ambiguous. Trimming cost V 0 bases and J 0 bases, with 8 bases left between them. The CDR3 covers 15 residues. Germline V gene sequence: CDR1 SGHTS, CDR2 YDEGEE. Here the CDR3 DNA reads TGTGCCAGCAGCTTGGGGCTAGTCAGCACAGATACGCAGTATTTT. Translating it yields CASSLGLVSTDTQYF.

This chain links TRBV18 with TRBJ2-7, with TRBD1 identical over 9 bases. The trim removed 3 bases at V and 2 bases at J, leaving 5 bases unmatched. The CDR3 totals 15 residues. CDR1 and CDR2 (germline): KGHSH, LQKENI. The CDR3 here is CASSPIGQGPYEQYF. CDR3 in DNA: TGTGCCAGCTCACCCATAGGACAGGGGCCCTACGAGCAGTACTTC.

This chain joins TRBV18 and TRBJ1-2; 7 bases are a match to TRBD1. Trimming at V came to 3 bases and at J to 4 bases, leaving 5 bases not matched to a gene. Germline values: CDR1 KGHSH, CDR2 LQKENI. The CDR3 has 14 amino acids. Here the CDR3 reads CASSPDRASYGYTF. The CDR3 DNA reads as TGTGCCAGCTCACCCGACAGGGCCTCCTATGGCTACACCTTC.

The chain carries TRBV2 and TRBJ1-6; 7 bases agree with TRBD1. J was trimmed by 11 bases and V by 7 bases; bases with no gene match: 11. Germline assignment: CDR1 SNHLY and CDR2 FYNNEI. The CDR3 extends over 14 amino acids. CDR3: CASTWDSSNPPLHF. DNA for the CDR3: TGTGCCAGCACTTGGGACAGCTCAAATCCACCCCTCCACTTT.

The chain carries TRBV20-1 and TRBJ2-5; D is perhaps TRBD1 (6 bases). The J call may be wrong; the DNA end is better matched by TRBJ2-7. The V gene's germline CDR1 is DFQATT and CDR2 SNEGSKA (reference sequence). The CDR3 runs to 11 residues. The CDR3 DNA is TGCAGTCGACGAGGGGGTACCGAGCAGTACTTC. Its protein product is CSRRGGTEQYF.

The chain recombines TRBV9 with TRBJ2-1, with TRBD2 matching over 8 bases. V lost 3 bases and J lost 13; bases outside the gene matches: 12. Germline CDR1 is SGDLS and CDR2 is YYNGEE. This CDR3 has 14 amino acids. The CDR3 DNA reads TGTGCCAGCAGCGCCGGGAGGGCCTTATCCCTACAGTTCTTC. This encodes CASSAGRALSLQFF.

The chain recombines TRBV6-1 with TRBJ2-7, with 7 bases identical to TRBD1. Germline V gene lookup returns CDR1 MNHNS and CDR2 SASEGT. Trimming cost V 3 bases and J 5 bases; bases outside gene matches: 7. The CDR3 is 14 residues long. CDR3 sequence (DNA): TGTGCCAGCAGTGAGGTTTACAGGGGACACGAGCAGTACTTC. Amino acid sequence: CASSEVYRGHEQYF.

V and J are TRBV27 and TRBJ2-7, with a possible D match to TRBD1 (6 bases). This CDR3 is built from 14 residues. Germline V gene lookup returns CDR1 MNHEY and CDR2 SMNVEV (reference sequence). Trimming pared 5 bases from V and 3 bases from J, leaving 14 bases between. The CDR3 spells CASSLRDTNYEQYF. In nucleotides, the CDR3 is TGTGCCAGCAGTCTCCGGGACACCAACTACGAGCAGTACTTC.

The gene calls are TRBV30 and TRBJ1-5; D not certain. Per germline, CDR1 GTSNPN and CDR2 SVGIG (reference sequence). The CDR3 consists of 13 residues. Trimming left V 3 bases short and J 4 bases short, with 10 bases between. The CDR3 DNA follows: TGTGCCTGGAGCGCAGGCGCTAATCAGCCCCAGCATTTT. Protein product: CAWSAGANQPQHF. The variable domain in full, with the rest retrieved from reference TRBV30 and TRBJ1-5, is SQTIHQWPATLVQPVGSPLSLECTVEGTSNPNLYWYRQAAGRGLQLLFYSVGIGQISSEVPQNLSASRPQDRQFILSSKKLLLSDSGFYLCAWSAGANQPQHFGDGTRLSIL.

This chain joins TRBV7-9 and TRBJ2-3; D gene ambiguous. Germline CDR1 SEHNR, CDR2 FQNEAQ (reference sequence). Trimming removed 6 bases from V and 2 bases from J, with 12 bases in between. CDR3 size: 14 residues. CDR3 nucleotide sequence: TGTGCCAGCAGTAACTACCCTAACACAGATACGCAGTATTTT. Residues: CASSNYPNTDTQYF. The variable domain in full, with the rest retrieved from reference TRBV7-9 and TRBJ2-3, is DTGVSQNPRHKITKRGQNVTFRCDPISEHNRLYWYRQTLGQGPEFLTYFQNEAQLEKSRLLSDRFSAERPKGSFSTLEIQRTEQGDSAMYLCASSNYPNTDTQYFGPGTRLTVL.

The rearrangement links TRBV19 to TRBJ1-2; 7 bases are a match to TRBD1. This CDR3 spans 15 amino acids. V was clipped by 6 bases and J by 6 bases; unmatched bases: 13. CDR1 LNHDA and CDR2 SQIVND come from the germline V gene (reference sequence). The CDR3 loop is CASRKQQGPVDGYTF. CDR3 bases: TGTGCCAGTAGAAAACAACAGGGGCCTGTCGATGGCTACACCTTC. The whole variable domain, remainder taken from reference TRBV19 and TRBJ1-2, is DGGITQSPKYLFRKEGQNVTLSCEQNLNHDAMYWYRQDPGQGLRLIYYSQIVNDFQKGDIAEGYSVSREKKESFPLTVTSAQKNPTAFYLCASRKQQGPVDGYTFGSGTRLTVV.

This rearrangement joins TRBV28 to TRBJ2-5; TRBD2 is a possible D gene (7 bases). The length of the CDR3 is 14 residues. CDR1 MDHEN and CDR2 SYDVKM come from the germline V gene. Trimming left V 6 bases short and J 5 bases short, with 16 bases between. This CDR3 reads CASSRRGGVETQYF. CDR3 nucleotide sequence: TGTGCCAGCAGCCGTCGAGGGGGGGTCGAGACCCAGTACTTC.

This clone was seen a single time. The chain employs TRBV29-1 and TRBJ1-5, with 8 positions matching TRBD1. Germline lookup yields CDR1 SQVTM and CDR2 ANQGSEA. Trimming took 4 bases from V and 7 from J; bases not matched to a gene: 6. This CDR3 contains 13 residues. The CDR3 nucleotides read TGCAGCGTTGCGACAGGGGCGCAGCAGCCCCAGCATTTT. This translates into CSVATGAQQPQHF. The entire variable domain, with the rest obtained from reference TRBV29-1 and TRBJ1-5, is as follows: SAVISQKPSRDICQRGTSLTIQCQVDSQVTMMFWYRQQPGQSLTLIATANQGSEATYESGFVIDKFPISRPNLTFSTLTVSNMSPEDSSIYLCSVATGAQQPQHFGDGTRLSIL.